This TCR beta chain was obtained from a study of T-cell memory formation after mild COVID-19. The overall study: Largely, the TCR clusters proved donor specific.

TCRdb passed the 5' RACE reads through MiXCR, listing each CDR3 protein once. The sample has 560,000 or so distinct CDR3 sequences; 17% are singletons. The V gene end was trimmed by 4 bases and the J gene end by 3 bases; junction bases not matched to a gene: 15. CDR3 length: 17 amino acids. From germline, CDR1 is SEHNR and CDR2 FQNEAQ (reference sequence). V is TRBV7-9 and J is TRBJ2-7; 7 bases align to TRBD1. The origin of this receptor is an adult woman who had mild COVID-19 (a few samples of this study predate the infection). Cell type and time point are not known. Source material: PBMCs or a T cell subset sorted from them (not recorded which). The CDR3 here is CASSSTRASGGFYEQYF. CDR3 in DNA: TGTGCCAGCAGCTCAACCAGGGCGTCAGGGGGTTTCTACGAGCAGTACTTC.